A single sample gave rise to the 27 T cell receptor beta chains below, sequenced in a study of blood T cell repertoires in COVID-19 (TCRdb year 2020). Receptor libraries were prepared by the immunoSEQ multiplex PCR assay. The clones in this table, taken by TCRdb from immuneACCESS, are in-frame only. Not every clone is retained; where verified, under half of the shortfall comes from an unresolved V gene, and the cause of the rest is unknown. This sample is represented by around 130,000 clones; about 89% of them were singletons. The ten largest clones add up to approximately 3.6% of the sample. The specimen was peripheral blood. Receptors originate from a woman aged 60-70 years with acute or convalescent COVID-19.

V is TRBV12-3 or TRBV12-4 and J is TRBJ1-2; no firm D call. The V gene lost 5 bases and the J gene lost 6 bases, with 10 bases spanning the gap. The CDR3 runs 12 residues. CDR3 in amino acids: CASSKTSHGYTF. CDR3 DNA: TGTGCCAGCAGTAAGACATCCCATGGCTACACCTTC.

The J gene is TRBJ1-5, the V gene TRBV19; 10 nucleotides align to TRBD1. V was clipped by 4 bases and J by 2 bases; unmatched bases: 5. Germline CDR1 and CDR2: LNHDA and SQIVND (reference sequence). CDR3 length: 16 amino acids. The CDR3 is CASSKRTGGGNQPQHF. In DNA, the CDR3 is TGTGCCAGTAGTAAGAGGACAGGGGGTGGCAATCAGCCCCAGCATTTT.

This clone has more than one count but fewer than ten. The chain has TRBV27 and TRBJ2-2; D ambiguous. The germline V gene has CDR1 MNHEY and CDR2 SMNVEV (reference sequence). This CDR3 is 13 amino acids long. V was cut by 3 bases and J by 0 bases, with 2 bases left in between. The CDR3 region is CASSFTNTGELFF. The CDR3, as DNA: TGTGCCAGCAGTTTTACGAACACCGGGGAGCTGTTTTTT.

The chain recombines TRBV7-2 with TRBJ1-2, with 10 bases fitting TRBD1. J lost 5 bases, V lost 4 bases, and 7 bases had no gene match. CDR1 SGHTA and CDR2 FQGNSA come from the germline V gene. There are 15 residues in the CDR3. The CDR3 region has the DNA TGTGCCAGCAGCTCCGGGACAGGGGTTGGGTATGGCTACACCTTC. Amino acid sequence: CASSSGTGVGYGYTF.

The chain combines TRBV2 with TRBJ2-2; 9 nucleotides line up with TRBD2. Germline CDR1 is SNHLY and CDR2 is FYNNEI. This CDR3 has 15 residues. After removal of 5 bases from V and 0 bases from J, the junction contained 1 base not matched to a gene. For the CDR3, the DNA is TGTGCCAGCAGTCTAGCGGGAACGAACACCGGGGAGCTGTTTTTT. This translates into CASSLAGTNTGELFF.

The CDR3 bases are TGTGCCATCAGTGAGCGAGGGGGCAGCTTTGATACGCAGTATTTT. It translates to CAISERGGSFDTQYF. V usage is TRBV10-3 and J usage is TRBJ2-3, with TRBD1 matching over 7 bases. Germline CDR1 and CDR2: ENHRY and SYGVKD. The J segment lost 6 bases and the V segment lost 2 bases, leaving 8 bases of the junction unmatched. CDR3 size: 15 residues.

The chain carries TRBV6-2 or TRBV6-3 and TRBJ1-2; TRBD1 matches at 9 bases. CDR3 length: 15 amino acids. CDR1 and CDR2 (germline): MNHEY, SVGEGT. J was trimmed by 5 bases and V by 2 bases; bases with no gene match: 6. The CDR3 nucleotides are TGTGCCAGCAGTTACGGACTAGACAGGGGGTATGGCTACACCTTC. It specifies CASSYGLDRGYGYTF.

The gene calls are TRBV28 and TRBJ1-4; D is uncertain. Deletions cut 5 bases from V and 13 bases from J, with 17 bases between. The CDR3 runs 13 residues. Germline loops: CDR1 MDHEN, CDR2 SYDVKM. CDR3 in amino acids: CASSIGLPAVLFF. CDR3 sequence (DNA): TGTGCCAGCAGTATCGGACTTCCCGCAGTACTGTTTTTT.

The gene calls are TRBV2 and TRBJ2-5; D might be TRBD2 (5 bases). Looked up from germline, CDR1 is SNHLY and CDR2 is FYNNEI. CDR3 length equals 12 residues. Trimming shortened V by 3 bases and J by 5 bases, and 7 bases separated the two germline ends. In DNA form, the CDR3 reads TGTGCCAGCAGTGAGCGGAGGGAGACCCAGTACTTC. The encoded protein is CASSERRETQYF. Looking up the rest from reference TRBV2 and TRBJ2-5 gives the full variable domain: EPEVTQTPSHQVTQMGQEVILRCVPISNHLYFYWYRQILGQKVEFLVSFYNNEISEKSEIFDDQFSVERPDGSNFTLKIRSTKLEDSAMYFCASSERRETQYFGPGTRLLVL.

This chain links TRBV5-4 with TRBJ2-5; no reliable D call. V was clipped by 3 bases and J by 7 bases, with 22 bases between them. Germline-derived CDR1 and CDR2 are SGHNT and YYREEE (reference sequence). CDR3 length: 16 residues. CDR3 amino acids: CASSSMVQSPVGTQYF. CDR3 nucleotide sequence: TGTGCCAGCAGCTCCATGGTACAGAGCCCCGTGGGGACCCAGTACTTC. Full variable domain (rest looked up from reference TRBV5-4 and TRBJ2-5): ETGVTQSPTHLIKTRGQQVTLRCSSQSGHNTVSWYQQALGQGPQFIFQYYREEENGRGNFPPRFSGLQFPNYSSELNVNALELDDSALYLCASSSMVQSPVGTQYFGPGTRLLVL.

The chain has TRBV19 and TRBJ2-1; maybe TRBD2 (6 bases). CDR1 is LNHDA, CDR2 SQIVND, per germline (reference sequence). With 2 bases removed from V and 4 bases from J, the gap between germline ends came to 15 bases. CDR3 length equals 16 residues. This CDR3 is CASSISAGSSYNEQFF. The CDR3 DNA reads TGTGCCAGTAGTATATCGGCCGGGAGTTCATACAATGAGCAGTTCTTC.

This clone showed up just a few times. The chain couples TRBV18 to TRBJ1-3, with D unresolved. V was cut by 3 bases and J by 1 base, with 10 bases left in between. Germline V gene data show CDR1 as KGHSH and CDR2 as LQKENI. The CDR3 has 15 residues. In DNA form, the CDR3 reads TGTGCCAGCTCACCGGCGGGGTCGTCTGGAAACACCATATATTTT. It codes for CASSPAGSSGNTIYF.

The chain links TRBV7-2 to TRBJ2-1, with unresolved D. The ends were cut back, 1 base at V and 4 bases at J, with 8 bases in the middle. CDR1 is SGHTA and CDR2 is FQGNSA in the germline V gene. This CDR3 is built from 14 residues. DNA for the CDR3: TGTGCCAGCAGCTTAGAACTGCCATACAATGAGCAGTTCTTC. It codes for CASSLELPYNEQFF. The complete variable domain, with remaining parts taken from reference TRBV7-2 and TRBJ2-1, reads GAGVSQSPSNKVTEKGKDVELRCDPISGHTALYWYRQSLGQGLEFLIYFQGNSAPDKSGLPSDRFSAERTGGSVSTLTIQRTQQEDSAVYLCASSLELPYNEQFFGPGTRLTVL.

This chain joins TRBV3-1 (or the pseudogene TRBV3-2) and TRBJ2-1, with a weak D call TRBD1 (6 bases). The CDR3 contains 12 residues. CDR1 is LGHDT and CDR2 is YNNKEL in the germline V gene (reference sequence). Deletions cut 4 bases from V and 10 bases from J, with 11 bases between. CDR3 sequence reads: CASSPTGMEQFF. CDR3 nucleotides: TGTGCCAGCAGCCCGACAGGTATGGAGCAGTTCTTC.

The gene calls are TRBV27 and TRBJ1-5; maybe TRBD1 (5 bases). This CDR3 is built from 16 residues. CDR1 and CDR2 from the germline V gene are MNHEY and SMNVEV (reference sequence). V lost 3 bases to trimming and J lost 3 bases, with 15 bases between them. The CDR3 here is CASSFGGLGFNQPQHF. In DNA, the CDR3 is TGTGCCAGCAGTTTCGGGGGTCTGGGTTTCAATCAGCCCCAGCATTTT.

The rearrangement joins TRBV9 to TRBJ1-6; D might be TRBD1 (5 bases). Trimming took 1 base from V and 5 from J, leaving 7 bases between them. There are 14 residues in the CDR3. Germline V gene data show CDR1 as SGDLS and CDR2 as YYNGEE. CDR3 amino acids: CASSVTGNNSPLHF. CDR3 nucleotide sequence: TGTGCCAGCAGCGTAACAGGCAATAATTCACCCCTCCACTTT.

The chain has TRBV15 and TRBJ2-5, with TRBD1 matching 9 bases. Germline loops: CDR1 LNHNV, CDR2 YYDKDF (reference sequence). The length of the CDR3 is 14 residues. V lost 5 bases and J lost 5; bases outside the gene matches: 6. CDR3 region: CATSYGTGRETQYF. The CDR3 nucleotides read TGTGCCACCAGCTACGGGACAGGGAGGGAGACCCAGTACTTC.

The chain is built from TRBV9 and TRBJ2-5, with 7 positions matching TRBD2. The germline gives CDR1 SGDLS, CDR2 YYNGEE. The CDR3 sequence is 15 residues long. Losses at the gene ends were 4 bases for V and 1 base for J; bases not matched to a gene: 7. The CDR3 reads CASSPTPSGQETQYF. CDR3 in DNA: TGTGCCAGCAGCCCTACACCTAGCGGCCAAGAGACCCAGTACTTC.

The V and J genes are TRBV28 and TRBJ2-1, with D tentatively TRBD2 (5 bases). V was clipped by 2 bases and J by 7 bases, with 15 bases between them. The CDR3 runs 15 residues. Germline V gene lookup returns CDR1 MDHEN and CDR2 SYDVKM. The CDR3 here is CASSLPAVQGNEQFF. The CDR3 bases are TGTGCCAGCAGTTTACCAGCGGTCCAAGGGAATGAGCAGTTCTTC. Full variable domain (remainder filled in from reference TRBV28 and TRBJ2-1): DVKVTQSSRYLVKRTGEKVFLECVQDMDHENMFWYRQDPGLGLRLIYFSYDVKMKEKGDIPEGYSVSREKKERFSLILESASTNQTSMYLCASSLPAVQGNEQFFGPGTRLTVL.

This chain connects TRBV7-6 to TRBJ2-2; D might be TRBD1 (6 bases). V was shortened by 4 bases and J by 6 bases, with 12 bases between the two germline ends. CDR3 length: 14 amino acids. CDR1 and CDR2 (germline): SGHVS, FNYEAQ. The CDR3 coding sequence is TGTGCCAGCAGCTCACAGGGTAGGGCCGGGGAGCTGTTTTTT. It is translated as CASSSQGRAGELFF.

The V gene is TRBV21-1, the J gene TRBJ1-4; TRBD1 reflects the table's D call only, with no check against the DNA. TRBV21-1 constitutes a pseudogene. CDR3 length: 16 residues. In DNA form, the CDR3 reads TGTGCCAGCAGCAAAGGTGGAGACAGGGGAGGTGAAAAACTGTTTTTT. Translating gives CASSKGGDRGGEKLFF.

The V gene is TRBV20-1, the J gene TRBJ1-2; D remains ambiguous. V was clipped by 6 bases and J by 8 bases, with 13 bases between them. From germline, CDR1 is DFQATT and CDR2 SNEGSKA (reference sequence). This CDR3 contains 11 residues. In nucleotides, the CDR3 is TGCAGTGCCCCCCTCGGGTTCGGCTACACCTTC. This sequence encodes CSAPLGFGYTF.

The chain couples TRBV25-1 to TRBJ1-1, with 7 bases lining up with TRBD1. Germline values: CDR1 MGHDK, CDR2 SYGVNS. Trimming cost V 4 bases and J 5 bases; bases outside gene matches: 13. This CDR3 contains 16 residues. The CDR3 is CASSGGQGDFKTEAFF. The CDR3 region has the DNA TGTGCCAGCAGTGGGGGGCAGGGGGATTTTAAGACTGAAGCTTTCTTT.

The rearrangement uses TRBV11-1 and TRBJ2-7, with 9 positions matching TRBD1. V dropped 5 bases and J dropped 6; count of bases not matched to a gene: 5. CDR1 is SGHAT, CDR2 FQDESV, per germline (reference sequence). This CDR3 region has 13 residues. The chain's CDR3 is CASSPGQGGEQYF. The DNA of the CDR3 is TGTGCCAGCAGCCCGGGACAGGGAGGCGAGCAGTACTTC.

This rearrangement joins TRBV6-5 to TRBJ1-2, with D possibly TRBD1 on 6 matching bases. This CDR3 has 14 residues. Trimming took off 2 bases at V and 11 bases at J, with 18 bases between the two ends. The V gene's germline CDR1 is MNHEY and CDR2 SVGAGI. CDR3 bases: TGTGCCAGCAGTTACAGCATCGGACAGAGAACTTACACCTTC. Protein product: CASSYSIGQRTYTF.

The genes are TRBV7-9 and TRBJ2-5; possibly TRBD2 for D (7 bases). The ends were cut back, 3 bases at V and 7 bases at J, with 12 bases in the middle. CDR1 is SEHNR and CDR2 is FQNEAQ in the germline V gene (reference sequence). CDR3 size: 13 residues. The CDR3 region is CASSFGEGGTQYF. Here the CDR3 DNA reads TGTGCCAGCAGCTTCGGGGAGGGGGGGACCCAGTACTTC.

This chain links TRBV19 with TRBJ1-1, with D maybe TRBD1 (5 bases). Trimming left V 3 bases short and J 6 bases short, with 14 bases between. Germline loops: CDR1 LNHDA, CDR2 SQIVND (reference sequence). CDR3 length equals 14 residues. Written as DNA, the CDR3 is TGTGCCAGTAGTATTTATCGGGGGAAGGCTGAAGCTTTCTTT. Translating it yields CASSIYRGKAEAFF.